This is a list of T cell receptor beta chains from one sample in a study of cytomegalovirus exposure and HLA in healthy donors. Assay used: immunoSEQ multiplex PCR; TCRdb lists only in-frame clones, some missing. Here the sample spans under 200,000 clones, about 76% being singletons. The sequenced material came from PBMCs. These receptors all stem from a male donor in good health and CMV-seropositive. CDR3s include the opening cysteine and the closing phenylalanine or tryptophan. The D gene is left open where the match is weak. Size values are once, few and many counts, or a class for expanded clones, and some rows have none.

clone_size,v_call,j_call,d_call,cdr3_nt,cdr3_aa
.,TRBV5-1,TRBJ2-7,TRBD1,TGCGCCAGCAGCTTTGGGACAGGTCAACCCTACGAGCAGTACTTC,CASSFGTGQPYEQYF
.,TRBV5-1,TRBJ2-7,.,TGCGCCAGCAGCTCGGGGGACCTCGCCTCCTACGAGCAGTACTTC,CASSSGDLASYEQYF
.,TRBV11-3,TRBJ2-1,.,TGTGCCAGCAGCCCCGGGAGCCTCGGGGAGCAGTTCTTC,CASSPGSLGEQFF
.,TRBV19,TRBJ1-1,TRBD1,TGTGCCAGTAGTACCACCTCAGGGGGCACTGAAGCTTTCTTT,CASSTTSGGTEAFF
.,TRBV2,TRBJ2-3,TRBD2,TGTGCCATTCGTACTAGCGGGGGAACAGATACGCAGTATTTT,CAIRTSGGTDTQYF
.,TRBV6-5,TRBJ1-2,TRBD1,TGTGCCAGCAGTTCGACAGGGGGCTTTGGCTACACCTTC,CASSSTGGFGYTF
few,TRBV4-1,TRBJ1-4,.,TGCGCCAGCAGCCAAGGTCGGGGGAACCGCGGAAAACTGTTTTTT,CASSQGRGNRGKLFF
few,TRBV10-3,TRBJ2-7,TRBD1,TGTGCCATCAGTGGTACAGGGGCCTACGAGCAGTACTTC,CAISGTGAYEQYF
.,TRBV13,TRBJ2-5,.,TGTGCCAGCAGCCACGAAAGAGGGGAGACCCAGTACTTC,CASSHERGETQYF
few,TRBV18,TRBJ2-7,.,TGTGCCAGCTCACCACTACCCCCCCAGCGGGCCGTGTACGAGCAGTACTTC,CASSPLPPQRAVYEQYF